The 32 T cell receptor beta chains below come from one sample, sequenced in a study of blood T cell repertoires in COVID-19. This table comes from immunoSEQ multiplex PCR, and its TCRdb copy is limited to in-frame clones, with some not included. The sample consists of about 180,000 clones, over 80% of them appearing once. Material for sequencing was peripheral blood. These receptors all come from a woman aged 70-85 years with acute or convalescent COVID-19.

The CDR3 sequence is CASSFGGYTDTQYF. The CDR3 coding sequence is TGTGCCAGCAGTTTCGGGGGGTACACAGATACGCAGTATTTT. This chain uses TRBV27 with TRBJ2-3; TRBD2 aligns across 7 bases. This CDR3 has 14 residues. V lost 3 bases and J lost 2; bases outside the gene matches: 2. Germline lookup yields CDR1 MNHEY and CDR2 SMNVEV (reference sequence).

V gene TRBV28 combines with J gene TRBJ1-1; D is possibly TRBD1 (5 bases). Trimming shortened V by 5 bases and J by 1 base, and 17 bases separated the two germline ends. CDR1 and CDR2 from the germline V gene are MDHEN and SYDVKM. This CDR3 is 16 amino acids long. In nucleotides, the CDR3 is TGTGCCAGCAGTCGCTATTCCCCCGACAGGAACACTGAAGCTTTCTTT. Translation: CASSRYSPDRNTEAFF.

V usage is TRBV6-5 and J usage is TRBJ2-7; 10 positions match TRBD2. The trim removed 4 bases at V and 3 bases at J, leaving 9 bases unmatched. The CDR3 contains 16 residues. Germline loops: CDR1 MNHEY, CDR2 SVGAGI. CDR3 bases: TGTGCCAGCAGTTCGTCCTCTAGCGGGAGAGTCTACGAGCAGTACTTC. Amino acids: CASSSSSSGRVYEQYF.

This chain uses TRBV19 with TRBJ1-4; 8 nucleotides line up with TRBD1. The V and J ends lost 6 bases and 6 bases, in that order; junction bases with no gene match: 3. Germline V CDR1 and CDR2: LNHDA, SQIVND (reference sequence). This CDR3 is 13 amino acids long. This CDR3 is CASSRQGYEKLFF. CDR3 nucleotide sequence: TGTGCCAGTAGCCGACAGGGGTATGAAAAACTGTTTTTT.

The rearrangement uses TRBV5-1 and TRBJ2-5, with TRBD2 identical over 8 bases. The germline gives CDR1 SGHRS, CDR2 YFSETQ. This CDR3 comprises 13 residues. V dropped 4 bases and J dropped 3; count of bases not matched to a gene: 2. CDR3 protein: CASSLGLEETQYF. The CDR3 DNA is TGCGCCAGCAGCCTGGGACTAGAAGAGACCCAGTACTTC. The full variable domain, with the rest looked up from reference TRBV5-1 and TRBJ2-5, is KAGVTQTPRYLIKTRGQQVTLSCSPISGHRSVSWYQQTPGQGLQFLFEYFSETQRNKGNFPGRFSGRQFSNSRSEMNVSTLELGDSALYLCASSLGLEETQYFGPGTRLLVL.

The genes are TRBV3-1 (or the pseudogene TRBV3-2) and TRBJ2-2; 10 bases are a match to TRBD2. V dropped 4 bases and J dropped 5; count of bases not matched to a gene: 7. The CDR3 runs 16 residues. Germline lookup yields CDR1 LGHDT and CDR2 YNNKEL (reference sequence). The CDR3 spells CASSPPLAGRTGELFF. Written as DNA, the CDR3 is TGTGCCAGCAGCCCCCCACTAGCGGGGAGGACCGGGGAGCTGTTTTTT.

This chain joins TRBV5-1 and TRBJ1-2; no clear D. The CDR3 extends over 15 amino acids. Germline V CDR1 and CDR2: SGHRS, YFSETQ. V gave up 0 bases and J gave up 0 bases, with 9 bases separating them. CDR3 nucleotide sequence: TGCGCCAGCAGCTTGGGAGGGCTCACTAACTATGGCTACACCTTC. It translates to CASSLGGLTNYGYTF.

The gene calls are TRBV3-1 (or the pseudogene TRBV3-2) and TRBJ2-5, with 8 bases aligning to TRBD2. The length of the CDR3 is 16 residues. The ends lost 2 bases at V and 5 bases at J; junction bases unmatched: 10. Germline V CDR1 and CDR2: LGHDT, YNNKEL (reference sequence). The CDR3 protein is CASSQSGSPPRETQYF. CDR3 DNA: TGTGCCAGCAGCCAAAGCGGGAGTCCTCCCCGGGAGACCCAGTACTTC.

V is TRBV20-1 and J is TRBJ1-5, with 8 bases identical to TRBD1. After removal of 3 bases from V and 7 bases from J, the junction contained 17 bases not matched to a gene. The CDR3 extends over 17 amino acids. Germline V gene sequence: CDR1 DFQATT, CDR2 SNEGSKA (reference sequence). CDR3 nucleotide sequence: TGCAGTGCTAGTCTTGGACAGGGTCTTTTGGGCAGCCAGCCCCAGCATTTT. Translating gives CSASLGQGLLGSQPQHF.

This chain connects TRBV28 to TRBJ2-1, with D maybe TRBD2 (6 bases). This CDR3 has 11 residues. Trimming left V 8 bases short and J 7 bases short, with 9 bases between. Germline loops: CDR1 MDHEN, CDR2 SYDVKM. CDR3 region: CASRAGNEQFF. CDR3 DNA sequence: TGTGCCAGCCGCGCGGGAAATGAGCAGTTCTTC. Full variable domain (missing parts from reference TRBV28 and TRBJ2-1): DVKVTQSSRYLVKRTGEKVFLECVQDMDHENMFWYRQDPGLGLRLIYFSYDVKMKEKGDIPEGYSVSREKKERFSLILESASTNQTSMYLCASRAGNEQFFGPGTRLTVL.

This chain joins TRBV29-1 and TRBJ1-3, with D possibly matching TRBD1 (5 bases). V lost 7 bases, J lost 3 bases, and 10 bases lay in between. This CDR3 region has 12 residues. Germline lookup yields CDR1 SQVTM and CDR2 ANQGSEA. The CDR3 coding sequence is TGCAGCGCTCGGGGGAATGGAAACACCATATATTTT. It specifies CSARGNGNTIYF. Together with reference TRBV29-1 and TRBJ1-3, the CDR3 gives the full variable domain: SAVISQKPSRDICQRGTSLTIQCQVDSQVTMMFWYRQQPGQSLTLIATANQGSEATYESGFVIDKFPISRPNLTFSTLTVSNMSPEDSSIYLCSARGNGNTIYFGEGSWLTVV.

As for this clone: The sample contains more than one DNA sequence encoding this CDR3. The gene calls are TRBV13 and TRBJ2-3, with TRBD1 identical over 7 bases. The CDR3 loop spans 14 amino acids. CDR1 and CDR2 (germline): PRHDT, FYEKMQ (reference sequence). V lost 5 bases and J lost 6; bases outside the gene matches: 8. CDR3 coding DNA: TGTGCCAGCAGCGTAGACAGGGTCCCGGATACGCAGTATTTT. Translation gives CASSVDRVPDTQYF.

This clone was seen just once. The V and J genes are TRBV15 and TRBJ1-1; unclear D gene. The CDR3 loop spans 15 amino acids. Deletions cut 3 bases from V and 4 bases from J, with 15 bases between. CDR1 is LNHNV, CDR2 YYDKDF, per germline (reference sequence). The CDR3 sequence is CATSSEAMAGTEAFF. The CDR3 coding sequence is TGTGCCACCAGCAGTGAGGCTATGGCGGGCACTGAAGCTTTCTTT.

The V gene is TRBV4-1, the J gene TRBJ2-3, with 10 bases aligning to TRBD2. J was trimmed by 0 bases and V by 4 bases; bases with no gene match: 10. Germline loops: CDR1 MGHRA, CDR2 YSYEKL. This CDR3 is built from 18 residues. The CDR3 here is CASSRGLSGGRSTDTQYF. The CDR3 nucleotides read TGCGCCAGCAGCCGGGGTCTTAGCGGGGGGCGTAGCACAGATACGCAGTATTTT.

The chain uses TRBV7-8 and TRBJ1-5; 10 bases match TRBD1. This CDR3 contains 16 residues. Per the germline V gene, CDR1 is SGHVS and CDR2 is FQNEAQ. V dropped 1 base and J dropped 3; count of bases not matched to a gene: 3. The DNA of the CDR3 is TGTGCCAGCAGCTTAGGGGACAGGGGTCCCAATCAGCCCCAGCATTTT. Its protein product is CASSLGDRGPNQPQHF.

The V gene is TRBV19, the J gene TRBJ1-5; 7 positions match TRBD1. Germline-derived CDR1 and CDR2 are LNHDA and SQIVND (reference sequence). CDR3 size: 16 residues. Germline trimming cut 4 bases from V and 0 bases from J; bases unmatched to any gene: 6. The CDR3 nucleotides are TGTGCCAGTAGTAGAGGGACAGACTATAGCAATCAGCCCCAGCATTTT. It specifies CASSRGTDYSNQPQHF.

V is TRBV19 and J is TRBJ1-2; 7 nucleotides agree with TRBD1. The CDR3 covers 14 residues. Germline V gene data show CDR1 as LNHDA and CDR2 as SQIVND (reference sequence). Trimming at V came to 6 bases and at J to 3 bases, leaving 7 bases not matched to a gene. The CDR3 coding sequence is TGTGCCAGTAGCCCAGACAGGGATTACTATGGCTACACCTTC. Its translation: CASSPDRDYYGYTF. The full variable domain, in which reference TRBV19 and TRBJ1-2 provide the parts outside the CDR3, is DGGITQSPKYLFRKEGQNVTLSCEQNLNHDAMYWYRQDPGQGLRLIYYSQIVNDFQKGDIAEGYSVSREKKESFPLTVTSAQKNPTAFYLCASSPDRDYYGYTFGSGTRLTVV.

This clone appeared a few times. The rearrangement links TRBV3-1 (or the pseudogene TRBV3-2) to TRBJ2-1; 16 bases fit TRBD2. V shed 8 bases and J 3 bases; nucleotides not matched to a gene: 10. CDR3 length equals 18 residues. Germline-derived CDR1 and CDR2 are LGHDT and YNNKEL (reference sequence). CDR3 sequence: CASSTGTSGRAGYNEQFF. CDR3 bases: TGTGCCAGCTCCACCGGGACTAGCGGGAGGGCGGGCTACAATGAGCAGTTCTTC.

V is TRBV7-8 and J is TRBJ2-3; D ambiguous. With 1 base removed from V and 1 base from J, the gap between germline ends came to 12 bases. In germline, CDR1 is SGHVS, CDR2 FQNEAQ. The CDR3 has 16 amino acids. CDR3 nucleotide sequence: TGTGCCAGCAGCTTAGTAGATTCACCGCGCACAGATACGCAGTATTTT. It is translated as CASSLVDSPRTDTQYF.

The chain couples TRBV12-5 to TRBJ2-5; the D gene is possibly TRBD2 (5 bases). Germline CDR1 LGHNT, CDR2 FRNRAP. The germline V and J ends were trimmed by 8 bases and 0 bases, with 7 bases remaining between them. This CDR3 has 12 amino acids. CDR3 residues: CASKRNQETQYF. The CDR3 DNA sequence: TGTGCTAGTAAGCGGAACCAAGAGACCCAGTACTTC.

V usage is TRBV7-8 and J usage is TRBJ2-1, with 8 nucleotides matching TRBD2. After removal of 1 base from V and 7 bases from J, the junction contained 12 bases not matched to a gene. The CDR3 runs to 17 residues. Germline assignment: CDR1 SGHVS and CDR2 FQNEAQ. CDR3 protein: CASSLGSGTRPQNEQFF. CDR3 DNA sequence: TGTGCCAGCAGCTTAGGTTCCGGGACTAGGCCCCAGAATGAGCAGTTCTTC.

This rearrangement joins TRBV6-5 to TRBJ2-3; D gene uncertain. Deletions cut 6 bases from V and 0 bases from J, with 13 bases between. The CDR3 totals 15 residues. Germline V gene data show CDR1 as MNHEY and CDR2 as SVGAGI. CDR3 sequence: CASRATFSSTDTQYF. The CDR3 DNA is TGTGCCAGCAGAGCGACGTTCTCTAGCACAGATACGCAGTATTTT.

This clone was picked up a small number of times. The chain uses TRBV6-5 and TRBJ2-2; D is possibly TRBD1 (5 bases). V was trimmed by 4 bases and J by 0 bases, leaving 9 bases between them. Germline CDR1 reads MNHEY; CDR2 reads SVGAGI. The CDR3 is 15 amino acids. The CDR3 bases are TGTGCCAGCAGTTTTTACAGGCCGAACACCGGGGAGCTGTTTTTT. This sequence encodes CASSFYRPNTGELFF.

The chain joins TRBV12-3 or TRBV12-4 to TRBJ2-3, with TRBD1 matching 7 bases. Unmatched junction bases numbered 2, after V lost 6 bases and J lost 2 bases. The CDR3 runs to 13 residues. CDR3 in DNA: TGTGCCAGCAGGGGACAGTTCACAGATACGCAGTATTTT. Its translation: CASRGQFTDTQYF.

J is TRBJ1-3 and V is TRBV19; D is ambiguous. Germline V lookup: CDR1 LNHDA, CDR2 SQIVND (reference sequence). CDR3 size: 14 residues. Trimming took 3 bases from V and 1 from J, leaving 7 bases between them. The chain's CDR3 is CASSIQASGNTIYF. DNA for the CDR3: TGTGCCAGTAGTATCCAGGCGTCTGGAAACACCATATATTTT. Looking up the rest from reference TRBV19 and TRBJ1-3 gives the full variable domain: DGGITQSPKYLFRKEGQNVTLSCEQNLNHDAMYWYRQDPGQGLRLIYYSQIVNDFQKGDIAEGYSVSREKKESFPLTVTSAQKNPTAFYLCASSIQASGNTIYFGEGSWLTVV.

This chain connects TRBV5-1 to TRBJ1-5, with a possible D match to TRBD1 (6 bases). In germline, CDR1 is SGHRS, CDR2 YFSETQ. The CDR3 contains 15 residues. V dropped 4 bases and J dropped 6 bases, with 17 bases sitting between them. CDR3 in DNA: TGCGCCAGCAGCCCCGAATGGGGGCGAGGTCAGCCCCAGCATTTT. Translation: CASSPEWGRGQPQHF.

This clone has only a few counts. This rearrangement joins TRBV6-6 to TRBJ1-1; no definite D call. This CDR3 region has 13 residues. Germline V gene sequence: CDR1 MNHNY, CDR2 SVGAGI (reference sequence). Between the trimmed V and J ends, which lost 0 bases and 7 bases, there was a span of 9 bases. CDR3 amino acids: CASSYSSSGEAFF. DNA of the CDR3: TGTGCCAGCAGTTACTCGTCTTCCGGTGAAGCTTTCTTT.

The chain has TRBV5-1 and TRBJ1-5; TRBD1 matches at 10 bases. In germline, CDR1 is SGHRS, CDR2 YFSETQ. Trimming took 3 bases from V and 5 from J; bases not matched to a gene: 5. The CDR3 is 15 amino acids. The CDR3 region has the DNA TGCGCCAGCAGCTGGGGTGGACAGGGGGATCAGCCCCAGCATTTT. Translation gives CASSWGGQGDQPQHF.

The genes are TRBV6-4 and TRBJ1-6, with D possibly matching TRBD1 (5 bases). Trimming removed 0 bases at V and 7 bases at J, with 13 bases between. Germline V gene lookup returns CDR1 MRHNA and CDR2 SNTAGT. The CDR3 consists of 16 residues. The CDR3 reads CASSDSKRQKNSPLHF. CDR3 in DNA: TGTGCCAGCAGTGACTCGAAACGACAGAAAAATTCACCCCTCCACTTT.

This chain uses TRBV18 with TRBJ1-1; D not certain. The CDR3 is 13 residues long. CDR1 and CDR2 (germline): KGHSH, LQKENI. Trimming removed 2 bases from V and 6 bases from J, with 10 bases in between. The CDR3 nucleotides read TGTGCCAGCTCACCAATTCGCGAGTCTGAAGCTTTCTTT. This translates into CASSPIRESEAFF.

J is TRBJ2-7 and V is TRBV4-3; D unresolved. The CDR3 runs 16 residues. V was trimmed by 0 bases and J by 2 bases, leaving 14 bases between them. The germline V gene encodes CDR1 LGHNA and CDR2 YSLEER. CDR3 in DNA: TGCGCCAGCAGCCAAGATCTGTCATCTACTCCCTACGAGCAGTACTTC. Amino acid sequence: CASSQDLSSTPYEQYF.

The V gene is TRBV14, the J gene TRBJ1-4; a possible D gene is TRBD1 (6 bases). Germline loops: CDR1 SGHDN, CDR2 FVKESK. The CDR3 contains 16 residues. V lost 0 bases, J lost 5 bases, and 13 bases lay in between. CDR3 in DNA: TGTGCCAGCAGCCAAGAGCGGCAGGGGCCAAATGAAAAACTGTTTTTT. Its translation: CASSQERQGPNEKLFF.